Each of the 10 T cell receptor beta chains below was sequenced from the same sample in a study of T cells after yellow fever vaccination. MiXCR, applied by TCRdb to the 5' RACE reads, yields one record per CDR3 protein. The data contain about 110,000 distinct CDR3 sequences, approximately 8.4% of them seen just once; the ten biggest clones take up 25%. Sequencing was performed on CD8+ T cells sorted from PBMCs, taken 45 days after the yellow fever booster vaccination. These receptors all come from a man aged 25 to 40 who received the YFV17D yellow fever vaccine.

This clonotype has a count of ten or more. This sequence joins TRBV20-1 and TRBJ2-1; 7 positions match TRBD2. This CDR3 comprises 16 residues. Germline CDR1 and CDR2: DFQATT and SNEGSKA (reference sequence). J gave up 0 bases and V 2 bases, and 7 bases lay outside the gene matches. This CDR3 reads CSARHGGRSSYNEQFF. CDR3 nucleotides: TGCAGTGCTAGACACGGGGGGAGGAGCTCCTACAATGAGCAGTTCTTC.

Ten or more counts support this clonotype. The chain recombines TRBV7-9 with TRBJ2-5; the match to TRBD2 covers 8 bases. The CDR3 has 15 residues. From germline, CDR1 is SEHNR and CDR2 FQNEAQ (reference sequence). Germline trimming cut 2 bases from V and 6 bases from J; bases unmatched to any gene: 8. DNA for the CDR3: TGTGCCAGCAGCTTACCACCGGGACTAGAACAGACCCAGTACTTC. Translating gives CASSLPPGLEQTQYF.

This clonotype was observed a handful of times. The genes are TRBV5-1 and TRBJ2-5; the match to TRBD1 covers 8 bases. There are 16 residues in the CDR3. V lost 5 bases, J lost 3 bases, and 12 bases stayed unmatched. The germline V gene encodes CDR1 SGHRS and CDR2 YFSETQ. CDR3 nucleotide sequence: TGCGCCAGCAGGGGGCCCCGGACAGGGTTGGAAGAGACCCAGTACTTC. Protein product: CASRGPRTGLEETQYF.

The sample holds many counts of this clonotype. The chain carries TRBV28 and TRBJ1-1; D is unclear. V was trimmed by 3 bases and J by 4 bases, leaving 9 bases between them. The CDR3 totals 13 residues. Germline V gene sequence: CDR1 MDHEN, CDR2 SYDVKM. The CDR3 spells CASSLTGSTEAFF. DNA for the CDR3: TGTGCCAGCAGTTTGACCGGGTCCACTGAAGCTTTCTTT.

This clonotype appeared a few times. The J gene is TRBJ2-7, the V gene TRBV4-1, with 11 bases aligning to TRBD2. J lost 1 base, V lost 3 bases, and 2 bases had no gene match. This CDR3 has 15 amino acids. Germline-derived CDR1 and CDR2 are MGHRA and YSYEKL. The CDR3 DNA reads TGCGCCAGCAGCCAGACTAGCGGGAAGTCCTACGAGCAGTACTTC. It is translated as CASSQTSGKSYEQYF.

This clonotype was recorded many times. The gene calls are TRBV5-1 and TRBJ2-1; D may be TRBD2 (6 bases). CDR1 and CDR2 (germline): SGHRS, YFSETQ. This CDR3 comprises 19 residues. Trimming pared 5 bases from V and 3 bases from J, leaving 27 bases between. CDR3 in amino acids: CASSTDFGGEPTHYNEQFF. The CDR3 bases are TGCGCCAGCAGTACAGACTTCGGCGGGGAACCCACCCACTACAATGAGCAGTTCTTC. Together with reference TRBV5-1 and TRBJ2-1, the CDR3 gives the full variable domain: KAGVTQTPRYLIKTRGQQVTLSCSPISGHRSVSWYQQTPGQGLQFLFEYFSETQRNKGNFPGRFSGRQFSNSRSEMNVSTLELGDSALYLCASSTDFGGEPTHYNEQFFGPGTRLTVL.

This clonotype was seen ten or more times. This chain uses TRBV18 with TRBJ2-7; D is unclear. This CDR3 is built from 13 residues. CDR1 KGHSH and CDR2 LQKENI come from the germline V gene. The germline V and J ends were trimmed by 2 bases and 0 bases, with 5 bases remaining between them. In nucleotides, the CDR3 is TGTGCCAGCTCACCAAGTAACTCCTACGAGCAGTACTTC. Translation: CASSPSNSYEQYF.

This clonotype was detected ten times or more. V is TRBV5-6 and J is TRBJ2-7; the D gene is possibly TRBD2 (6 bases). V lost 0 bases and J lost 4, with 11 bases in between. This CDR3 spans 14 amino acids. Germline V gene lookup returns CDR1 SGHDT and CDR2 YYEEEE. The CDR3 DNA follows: TGTGCCAGCAGCTTGGGGGAGGAATCGTACGAGCAGTACTTC. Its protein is CASSLGEESYEQYF. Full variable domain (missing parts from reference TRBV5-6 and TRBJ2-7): DAGVTQSPTHLIKTRGQQVTLRCSPKSGHDTVSWYQQALGQGPQFIFQYYEEEERQRGNFPDRFSGHQFPNYSSELNVNALLLGDSALYLCASSLGEESYEQYFGPGTRLTVT.

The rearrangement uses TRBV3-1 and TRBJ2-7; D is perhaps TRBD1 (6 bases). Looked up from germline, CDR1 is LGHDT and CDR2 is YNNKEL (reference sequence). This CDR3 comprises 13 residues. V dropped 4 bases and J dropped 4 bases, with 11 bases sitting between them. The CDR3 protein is CASSPRDKYEQYF. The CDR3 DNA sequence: TGTGCCAGCAGCCCCAGGGACAAGTACGAGCAGTACTTC.

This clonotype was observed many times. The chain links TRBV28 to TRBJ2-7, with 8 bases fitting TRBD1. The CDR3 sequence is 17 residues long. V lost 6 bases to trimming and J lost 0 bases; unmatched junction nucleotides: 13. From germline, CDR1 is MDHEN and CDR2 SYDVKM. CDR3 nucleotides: TGTGCCAGCAGCTATGCCCCGGGGACAGGCTTCTCCTACGAGCAGTACTTC. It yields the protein CASSYAPGTGFSYEQYF.